The entry below gives a single T cell receptor (beta chain) sequence along with its context. Its antigen is unknown. Time point specified: after dendritic cell vaccination, including at tumor progression/relapse. Sequenced by immunoSEQ multiplex PCR; TCRdb stores in-frame clones only, minus some. The data show about 100,000 clones, about 85% seen once. With 9 bases removed from V and 5 bases from J, the gap between germline ends came to 16 bases. The CDR3 is 13 amino acids. CDR1 and CDR2 from the germline V gene are LNHDA and SQIVND (reference sequence). The data derive from a study of glioma-infiltrating T cells after dendritic cell vaccination. The overall study: At biweekly intervals, patients got three intradermal dendritic cell vaccine injections.

General observations from the study: TCR clonality showed no direct relationship with survival. Higher pretreatment TIL content predicted longer progression-free time and survival.

The receptor was isolated from a human donor with glioblastoma. V usage is TRBV19 and J usage is TRBJ1-2; possibly TRBD1 for D (6 bases). The input for sequencing was blood, taken after dendritic cell vaccination. This CDR3 is CASVLGQSYGYTF. The CDR3, as DNA: TGTGCCAGCGTTTTAGGACAGAGTTATGGCTACACCTTC.